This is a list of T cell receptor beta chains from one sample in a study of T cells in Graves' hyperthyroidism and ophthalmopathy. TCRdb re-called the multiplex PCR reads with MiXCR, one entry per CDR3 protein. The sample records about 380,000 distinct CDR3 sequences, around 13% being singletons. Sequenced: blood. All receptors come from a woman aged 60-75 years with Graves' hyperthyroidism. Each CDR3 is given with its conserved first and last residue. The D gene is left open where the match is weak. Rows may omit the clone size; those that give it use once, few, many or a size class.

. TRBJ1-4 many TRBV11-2 TGTGCCAGCAGCGTTCTTCCCACTAATGAAAAACTGTTTTTT CASSVLPTNEKLFF
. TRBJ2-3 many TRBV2 TGTGCCAGCAGTGAAAGAAGGGTCCAGTATTTT CASSERRVQYF
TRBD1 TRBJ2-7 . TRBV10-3 TGTGCCAGCAGTGACGGACAGGGGAGCTCCTACGAGCAGTACTTC CASSDGQGSSYEQYF
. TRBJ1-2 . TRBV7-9 TGTGCCAGCAGCTTGAGGTCGGAGAACTATGGCTACACCTTC CASSLRSENYGYTF
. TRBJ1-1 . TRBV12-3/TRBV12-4 TGTGCCAGCAGAACGGGCAGTATAAACACTGAAGCTTTCTTT CASRTGSINTEAFF
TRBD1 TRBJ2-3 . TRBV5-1 TGCGCCAGCAGCTTGGCCCGGACAGGGAGCAACAGGGGGTTCAGAGATACGCAGTATTTT CASSLARTGSNRGFRDTQYF
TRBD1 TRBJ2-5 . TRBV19 TGTGCCAGTAGTAGCCGGGACAGGGCGCAAGAGACCCAGTACTTC CASSSRDRAQETQYF
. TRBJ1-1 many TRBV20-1 TGCAGTGCTGGTGGGCGAGGGTTTCTGGAAGCTTTCTTT CSAGGRGFLEAFF
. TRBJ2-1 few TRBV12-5 TGTGCTAGTGGTTTGGGAAATGAGCAGTTCTTC CASGLGNEQFF
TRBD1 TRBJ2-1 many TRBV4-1 TGCGCCAGCAGCCCCAGGGGACGGGGGACAGGAGACAATGAGCAGTTCTTC CASSPRGRGTGDNEQFF
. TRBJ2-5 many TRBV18 TGTGCCAGCTCACCAAGGGACACCCAAGGGGCCCAGTACTTC CASSPRDTQGAQYF
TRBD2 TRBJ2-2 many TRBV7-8 TGTGCCAGCAGCCCCCGACTAGCGGGAGAGACCGGGGAGCTGTTTTTT CASSPRLAGETGELFF
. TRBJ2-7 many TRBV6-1 TGTGCCAGCAGTGAAGGCCCGCAGTACGAGCAGTACTTC CASSEGPQYEQYF
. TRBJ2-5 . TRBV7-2 TGTGCCAGCAGCCCAGGGACTGTACAAGAGACCCAGTACTTC CASSPGTVQETQYF